These 4 T cell receptor beta chains originate from one sample sequenced in a study of blood T cell repertoires in COVID-19. TCRdb's table, derived via immunoSEQ multiplex PCR, lists solely in-frame clones and lacks some. The top ten hold about an eighth of the sample, which has roughly 250,000 clones, about 86% seen once. Sequenced: peripheral blood. These receptors were collected from a woman in her thirties with COVID-19, enrolled during active disease.

This clone was recorded only once. The chain recombines TRBV6-2 or TRBV6-3 with TRBJ2-5, with a possible D match to TRBD2 (5 bases). CDR3 size: 15 residues. Germline V gene sequence: CDR1 MNHEY, CDR2 SVGEGT. Trimming removed 0 bases from V and 4 bases from J, with 12 bases in between. The CDR3 reads CASSYSTGSGETQYF. CDR3 bases: TGTGCCAGCAGTTACTCTACGGGGTCAGGAGAGACCCAGTACTTC.

CDR3 in amino acids: CASSHPGLAGGVEQYF. The CDR3 region has the DNA TGTGCCAGCAGCCACCCGGGACTAGCGGGGGGGGTGGAGCAGTATTTT. This chain links TRBV5-4 with TRBJ2-3; TRBD2 aligns across 16 bases. Germline V lookup: CDR1 SGHNT, CDR2 YYREEE (reference sequence). V lost 4 bases, J lost 11 bases, and 10 bases stayed unmatched. CDR3 length: 16 amino acids.

In nucleotides, the CDR3 is TGTGCCAGCGAGGCAGCGGACCTAACGCAGTATTTT. Residues: CASEAADLTQYF. The rearrangement joins TRBV3-1 (or the pseudogene TRBV3-2) to TRBJ2-3; a possible D gene is TRBD2 (5 bases). CDR3 length equals 12 residues. From germline, CDR1 is LGHDT and CDR2 YNNKEL (reference sequence). V was pared by 8 bases and J by 9 bases, with 15 bases between.

The chain carries TRBV27 and TRBJ1-2, with TRBD1 as a possible D gene (5 bases). Germline loops: CDR1 MNHEY, CDR2 SMNVEV (reference sequence). Trimming took off 6 bases at V and 6 bases at J, with 17 bases between the two ends. This CDR3 has 14 residues. DNA of the CDR3: TGTGCCAGCAGCATCCAGGGTACCTTCAATGGCTACACCTTC. Encoded protein: CASSIQGTFNGYTF.